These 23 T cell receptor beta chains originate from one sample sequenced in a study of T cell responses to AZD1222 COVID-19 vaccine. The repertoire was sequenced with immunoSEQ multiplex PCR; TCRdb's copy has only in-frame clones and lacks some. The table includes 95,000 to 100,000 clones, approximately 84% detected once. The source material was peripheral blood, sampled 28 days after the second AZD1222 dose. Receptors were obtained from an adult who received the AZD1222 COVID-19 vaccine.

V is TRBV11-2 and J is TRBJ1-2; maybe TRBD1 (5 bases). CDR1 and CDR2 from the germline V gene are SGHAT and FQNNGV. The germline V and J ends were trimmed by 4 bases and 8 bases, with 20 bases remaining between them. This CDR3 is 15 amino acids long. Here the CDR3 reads CASSSAGQGISGYTF. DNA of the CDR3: TGTGCCAGCAGCTCCGCCGGGCAGGGAATCTCCGGCTACACCTTC.

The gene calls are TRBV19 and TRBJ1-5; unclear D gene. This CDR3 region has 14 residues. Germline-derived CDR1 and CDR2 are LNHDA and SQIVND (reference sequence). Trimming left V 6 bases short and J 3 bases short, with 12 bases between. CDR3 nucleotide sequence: TGTGCCAGTAGCCATAGACGGAACAATCAGCCCCAGCATTTT. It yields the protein CASSHRRNNQPQHF.

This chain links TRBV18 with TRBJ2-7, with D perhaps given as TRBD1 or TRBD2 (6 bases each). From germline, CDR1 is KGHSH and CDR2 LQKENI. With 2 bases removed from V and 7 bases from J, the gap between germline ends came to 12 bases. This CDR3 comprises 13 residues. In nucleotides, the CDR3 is TGTGCCAGCTCACCAGGGGGGCTGAGGGAGCAGTACTTC. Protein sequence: CASSPGGLREQYF.

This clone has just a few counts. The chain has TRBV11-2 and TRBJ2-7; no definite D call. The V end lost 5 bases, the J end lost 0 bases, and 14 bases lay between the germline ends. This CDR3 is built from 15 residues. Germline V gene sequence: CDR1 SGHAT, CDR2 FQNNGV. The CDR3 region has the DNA TGTGCCAGCAGCCCGCGGAGACACCACTCCTACGAGCAGTACTTC. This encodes CASSPRRHHSYEQYF.

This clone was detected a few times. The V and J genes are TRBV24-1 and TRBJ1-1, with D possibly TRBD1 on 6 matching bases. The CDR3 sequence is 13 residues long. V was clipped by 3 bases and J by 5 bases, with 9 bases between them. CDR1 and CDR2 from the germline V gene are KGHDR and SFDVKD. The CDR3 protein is CATSDQGNTEAFF. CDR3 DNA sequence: TGTGCCACCAGTGATCAGGGGAATACTGAAGCTTTCTTT.

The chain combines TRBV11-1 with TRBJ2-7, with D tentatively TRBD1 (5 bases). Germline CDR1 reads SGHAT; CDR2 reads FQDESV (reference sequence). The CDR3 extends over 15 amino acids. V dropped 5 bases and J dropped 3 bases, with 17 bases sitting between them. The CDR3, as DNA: TGTGCCAGCAGCCCACCCCAGCGCGGACACTACGAGCAGTACTTC. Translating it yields CASSPPQRGHYEQYF.

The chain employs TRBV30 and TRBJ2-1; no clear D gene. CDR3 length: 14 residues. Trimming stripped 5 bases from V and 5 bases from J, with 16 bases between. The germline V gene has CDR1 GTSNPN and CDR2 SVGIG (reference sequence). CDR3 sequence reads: CAWAPYWANNEQFF. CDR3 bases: TGTGCCTGGGCCCCCTATTGGGCCAACAATGAGCAGTTCTTC.

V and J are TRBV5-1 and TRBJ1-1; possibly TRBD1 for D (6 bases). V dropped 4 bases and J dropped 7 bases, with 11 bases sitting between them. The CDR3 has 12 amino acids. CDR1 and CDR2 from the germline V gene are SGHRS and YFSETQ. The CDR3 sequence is CASSAGQYEAFF. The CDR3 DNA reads TGCGCCAGCAGCGCTGGACAGTATGAAGCTTTCTTT.

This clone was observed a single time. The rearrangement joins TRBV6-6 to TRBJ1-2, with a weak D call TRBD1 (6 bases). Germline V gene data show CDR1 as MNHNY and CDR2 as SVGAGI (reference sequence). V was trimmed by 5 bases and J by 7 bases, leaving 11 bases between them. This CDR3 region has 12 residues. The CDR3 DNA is TGTGCCAGCAGTAAGAACAGGGTTGGCTACACCTTC. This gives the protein CASSKNRVGYTF.

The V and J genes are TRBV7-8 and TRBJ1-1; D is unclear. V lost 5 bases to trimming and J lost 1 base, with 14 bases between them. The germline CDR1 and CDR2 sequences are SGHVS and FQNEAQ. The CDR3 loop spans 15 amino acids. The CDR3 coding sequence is TGTGCCAGCAGCAAGCGACGTACTTCGAACACTGAAGCTTTCTTT. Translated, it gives CASSKRRTSNTEAFF.

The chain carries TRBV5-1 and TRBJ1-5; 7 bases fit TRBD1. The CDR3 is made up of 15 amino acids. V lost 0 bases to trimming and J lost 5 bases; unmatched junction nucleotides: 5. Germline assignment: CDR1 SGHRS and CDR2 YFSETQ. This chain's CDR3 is CASSLGQGVDQPQHF. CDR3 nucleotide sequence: TGCGCCAGCAGCTTGGGTCAGGGGGTTGATCAGCCCCAGCATTTT.

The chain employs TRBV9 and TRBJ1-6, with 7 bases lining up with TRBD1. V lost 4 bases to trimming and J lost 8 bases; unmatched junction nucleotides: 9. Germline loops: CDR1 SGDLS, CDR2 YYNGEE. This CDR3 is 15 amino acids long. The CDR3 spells CASSFSGTDYSPLHF. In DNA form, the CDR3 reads TGTGCCAGCAGCTTCAGCGGGACAGACTATTCACCCCTCCACTTT.

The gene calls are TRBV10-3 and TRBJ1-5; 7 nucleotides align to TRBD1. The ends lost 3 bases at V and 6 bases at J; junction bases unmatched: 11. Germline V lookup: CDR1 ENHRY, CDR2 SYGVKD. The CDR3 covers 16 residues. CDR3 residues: CAISDRQGKGFQPQHF. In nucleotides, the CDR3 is TGTGCCATCAGTGATCGACAGGGCAAGGGTTTTCAGCCCCAGCATTTT.

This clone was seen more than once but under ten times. CDR3: CASSLSTEQFF. The DNA of the CDR3 is TGTGCCAGCAGCCTGTCTACCGAGCAGTTCTTC. This chain joins TRBV3-1 (or the pseudogene TRBV3-2) and TRBJ2-1; D is undetermined. The CDR3 totals 11 residues. V lost 4 bases, J lost 10 bases, and 8 bases lay in between. Germline assignment: CDR1 LGHDT and CDR2 YNNKEL (reference sequence).

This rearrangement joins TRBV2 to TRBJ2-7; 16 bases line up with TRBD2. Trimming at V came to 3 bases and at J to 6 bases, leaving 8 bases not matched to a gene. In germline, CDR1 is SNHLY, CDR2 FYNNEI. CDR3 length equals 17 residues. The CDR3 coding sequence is TGTGCCAGCAGTGACCCGGGACTAGCGGGAGGGCCAAGCGAGCAGTACTTC. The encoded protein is CASSDPGLAGGPSEQYF.

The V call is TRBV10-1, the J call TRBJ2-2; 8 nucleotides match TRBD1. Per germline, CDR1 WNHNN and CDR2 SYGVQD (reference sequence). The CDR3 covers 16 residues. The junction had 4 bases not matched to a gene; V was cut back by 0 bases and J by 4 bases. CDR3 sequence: CASSESADRVTGELFF. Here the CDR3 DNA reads TGCGCCAGCAGTGAGTCAGCGGACAGGGTCACCGGGGAGCTGTTTTTT.

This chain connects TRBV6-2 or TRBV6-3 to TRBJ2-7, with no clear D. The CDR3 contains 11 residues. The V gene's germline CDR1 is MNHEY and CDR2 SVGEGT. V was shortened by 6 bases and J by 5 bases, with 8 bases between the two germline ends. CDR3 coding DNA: TGTGCCAGCAGCCAGTCCCACGAGCAGTACTTC. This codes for CASSQSHEQYF.

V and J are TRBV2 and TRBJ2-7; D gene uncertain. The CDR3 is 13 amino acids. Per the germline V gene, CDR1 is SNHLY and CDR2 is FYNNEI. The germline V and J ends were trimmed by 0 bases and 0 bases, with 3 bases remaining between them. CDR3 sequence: CASSEATSYEQYF. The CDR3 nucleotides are TGTGCCAGCAGTGAAGCGACCTCCTACGAGCAGTACTTC.

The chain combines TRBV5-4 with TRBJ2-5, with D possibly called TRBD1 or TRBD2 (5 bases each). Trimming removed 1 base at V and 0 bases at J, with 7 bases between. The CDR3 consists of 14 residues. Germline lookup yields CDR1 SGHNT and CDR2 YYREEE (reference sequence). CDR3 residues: CASSLWGNQETQYF. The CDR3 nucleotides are TGTGCCAGCAGCTTGTGGGGGAACCAAGAGACCCAGTACTTC.

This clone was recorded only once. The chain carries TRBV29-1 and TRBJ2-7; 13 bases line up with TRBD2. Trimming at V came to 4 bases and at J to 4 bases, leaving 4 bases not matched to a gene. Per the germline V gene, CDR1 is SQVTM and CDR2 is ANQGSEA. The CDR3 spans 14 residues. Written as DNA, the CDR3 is TGCAGCGTTGGGACTAGCGGGGGAAAGTACGAGCAGTACTTC. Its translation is CSVGTSGGKYEQYF.

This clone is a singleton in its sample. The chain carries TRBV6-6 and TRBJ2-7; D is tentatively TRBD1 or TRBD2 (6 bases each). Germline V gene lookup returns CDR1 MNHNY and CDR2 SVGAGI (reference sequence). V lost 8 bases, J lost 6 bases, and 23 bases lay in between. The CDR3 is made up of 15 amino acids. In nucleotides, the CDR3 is TGTGCCAGCCGGGGTACGGGGGCAATGCATGGCGAGCAGTACTTC. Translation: CASRGTGAMHGEQYF.

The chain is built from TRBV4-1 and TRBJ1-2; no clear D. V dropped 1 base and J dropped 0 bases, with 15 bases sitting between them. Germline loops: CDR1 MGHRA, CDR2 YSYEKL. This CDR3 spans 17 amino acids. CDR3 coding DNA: TGCGCCAGCAGCCAAGGTTTTAGGGCAGCCACTAACTATGGCTACACCTTC. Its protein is CASSQGFRAATNYGYTF.

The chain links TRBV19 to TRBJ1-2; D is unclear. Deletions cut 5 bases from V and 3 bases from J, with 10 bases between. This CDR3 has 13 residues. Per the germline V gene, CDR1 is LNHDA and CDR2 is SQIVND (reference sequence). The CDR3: CASSLGLYYGYTF. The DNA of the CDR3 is TGTGCCAGTAGTCTTGGGCTCTACTATGGCTACACCTTC.